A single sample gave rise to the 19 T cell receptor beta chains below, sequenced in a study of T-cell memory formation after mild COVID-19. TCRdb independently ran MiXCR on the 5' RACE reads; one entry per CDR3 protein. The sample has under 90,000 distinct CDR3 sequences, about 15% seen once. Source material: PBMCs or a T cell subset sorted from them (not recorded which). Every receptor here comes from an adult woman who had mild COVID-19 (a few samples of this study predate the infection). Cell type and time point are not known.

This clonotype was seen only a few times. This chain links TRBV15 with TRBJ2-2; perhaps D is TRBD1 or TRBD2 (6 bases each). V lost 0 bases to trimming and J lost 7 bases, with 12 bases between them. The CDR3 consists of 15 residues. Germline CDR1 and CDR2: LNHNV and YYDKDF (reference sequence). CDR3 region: CATSRERGEIGELFF. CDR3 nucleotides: TGTGCCACCAGCAGAGAAAGGGGGGAGATCGGGGAGCTGTTTTTT.

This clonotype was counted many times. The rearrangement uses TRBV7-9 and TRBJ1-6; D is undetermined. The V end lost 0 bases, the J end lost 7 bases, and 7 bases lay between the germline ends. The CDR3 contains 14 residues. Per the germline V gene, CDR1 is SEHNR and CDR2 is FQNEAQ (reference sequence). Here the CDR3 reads CASSLALFNSPLHF. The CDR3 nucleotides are TGTGCCAGCAGCTTAGCGCTATTCAATTCACCCCTCCACTTT.

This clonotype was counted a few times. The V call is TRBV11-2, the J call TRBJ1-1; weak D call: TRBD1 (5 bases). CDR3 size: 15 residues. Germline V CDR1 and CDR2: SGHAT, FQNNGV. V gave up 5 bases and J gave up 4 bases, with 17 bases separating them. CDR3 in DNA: TGTGCCAGCAGCCCCTCCTCGGGGGTCGGCACTGAAGCTTTCTTT. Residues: CASSPSSGVGTEAFF.

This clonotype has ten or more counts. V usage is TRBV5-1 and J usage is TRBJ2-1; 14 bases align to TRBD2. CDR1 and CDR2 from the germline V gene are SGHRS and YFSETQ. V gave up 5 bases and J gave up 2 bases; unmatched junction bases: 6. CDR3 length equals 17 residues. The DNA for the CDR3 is TGCGCCAGCAGGGGGACTAGCGGGAGAGGAACCTACAATGAGCAGTTCTTC. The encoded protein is CASRGTSGRGTYNEQFF.

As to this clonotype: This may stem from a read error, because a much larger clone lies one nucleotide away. CDR3 in DNA: TGTGCGTACGCTTGGGGGGTCGAGTACGAGCAGTACTTC. Amino acid sequence: CAYAWGVEYEQYF. This chain connects TRBV7-9 to TRBJ2-7, with a tentative D call TRBD2 (6 bases). The germline gives CDR1 SEHNR, CDR2 FQNEAQ (reference sequence). The CDR3 length is 13 residues.

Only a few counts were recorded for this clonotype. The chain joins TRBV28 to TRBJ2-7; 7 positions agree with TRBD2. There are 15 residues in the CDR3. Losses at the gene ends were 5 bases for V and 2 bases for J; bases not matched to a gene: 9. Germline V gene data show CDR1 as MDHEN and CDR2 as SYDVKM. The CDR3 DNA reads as TGTGCCAGCAGTCCGGGGGGACGTGTTACCTACGAGCAGTACTTC. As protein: CASSPGGRVTYEQYF.

The chain's CDR3 is CASSRPTDPDTQYF. In DNA form, the CDR3 reads TGTGCCAGCAGCCGTCCGACTGATCCGGATACGCAGTATTTT. The V call is TRBV7-9, the J call TRBJ2-3; no firm D call. This CDR3 contains 14 residues. CDR1 is SEHNR, CDR2 FQNEAQ, per germline (reference sequence). The V and J ends lost 5 bases and 6 bases respectively, with 15 bases between them.

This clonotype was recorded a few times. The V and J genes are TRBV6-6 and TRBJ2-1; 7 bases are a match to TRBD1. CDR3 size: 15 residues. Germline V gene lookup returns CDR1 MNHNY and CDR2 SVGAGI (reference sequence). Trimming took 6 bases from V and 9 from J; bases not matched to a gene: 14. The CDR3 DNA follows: TGTGCCAGCAGCCAACTTTTAACAGGGGAAGGTGAGCAGTTCTTC. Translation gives CASSQLLTGEGEQFF.

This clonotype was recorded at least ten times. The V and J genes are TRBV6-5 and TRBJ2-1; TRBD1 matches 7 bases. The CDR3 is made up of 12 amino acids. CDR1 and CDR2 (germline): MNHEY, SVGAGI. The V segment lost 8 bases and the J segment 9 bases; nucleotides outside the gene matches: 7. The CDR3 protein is CASRTGVGEQFF. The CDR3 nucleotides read TGTGCCAGCCGTACAGGGGTGGGTGAGCAGTTCTTC.

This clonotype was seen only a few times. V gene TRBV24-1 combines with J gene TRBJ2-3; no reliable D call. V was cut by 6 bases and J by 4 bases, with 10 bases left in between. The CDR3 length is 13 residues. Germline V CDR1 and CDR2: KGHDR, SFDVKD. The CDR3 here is CATSPAGPDTQYF. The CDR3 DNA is TGTGCCACCAGTCCAGCTGGGCCAGATACGCAGTATTTT.

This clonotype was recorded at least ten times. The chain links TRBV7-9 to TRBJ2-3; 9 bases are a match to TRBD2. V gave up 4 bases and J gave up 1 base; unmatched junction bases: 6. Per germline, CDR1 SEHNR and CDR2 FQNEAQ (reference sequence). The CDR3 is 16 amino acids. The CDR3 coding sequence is TGTGCCAGCAGCTCCAACCCTAGCGGGGGCACAGATACGCAGTATTTT. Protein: CASSSNPSGGTDTQYF.

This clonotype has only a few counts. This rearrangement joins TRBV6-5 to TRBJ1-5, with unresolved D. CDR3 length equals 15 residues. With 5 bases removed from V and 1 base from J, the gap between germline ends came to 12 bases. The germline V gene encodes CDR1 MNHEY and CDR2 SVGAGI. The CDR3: CASSRADESNQPQHF. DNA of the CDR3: TGTGCCAGCAGTAGGGCCGATGAAAGCAATCAGCCCCAGCATTTT.

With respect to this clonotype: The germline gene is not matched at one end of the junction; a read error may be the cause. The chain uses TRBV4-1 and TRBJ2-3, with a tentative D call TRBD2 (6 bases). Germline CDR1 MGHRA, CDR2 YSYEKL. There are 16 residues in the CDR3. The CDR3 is CASRQGTRASTDTQYF. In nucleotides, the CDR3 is TGCGCCAGCAGACAAGGGACTCGTGCTAGCACAGATACGCAGTATTTT.

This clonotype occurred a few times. CDR3 residues: CASSPHGGSSYNEQFF. CDR3 DNA: TGTGCCAGCAGCCCCCATGGGGGGAGCTCCTACAATGAGCAGTTCTTC. The rearrangement joins TRBV7-9 to TRBJ2-1; the D gene is possibly TRBD2 (6 bases). This CDR3 contains 16 residues. In germline, CDR1 is SEHNR, CDR2 FQNEAQ (reference sequence). V shed 5 bases and J shed 0 bases, with 14 bases lying between them.

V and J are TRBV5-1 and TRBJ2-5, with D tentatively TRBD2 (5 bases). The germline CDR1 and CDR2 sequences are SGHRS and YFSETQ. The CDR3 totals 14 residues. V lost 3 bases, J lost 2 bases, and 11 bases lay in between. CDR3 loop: CASSSLARQETQYF. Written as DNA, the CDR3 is TGCGCCAGCAGCTCGTTAGCGAGGCAAGAGACCCAGTACTTC.

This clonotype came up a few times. The CDR3 is CASSLGVFGSYNEQFF. Written as DNA, the CDR3 is TGTGCCAGCAGCTTAGGCGTGTTTGGCTCCTACAATGAGCAGTTCTTC. This chain links TRBV7-9 with TRBJ2-1, with unresolved D. CDR1 is SEHNR, CDR2 FQNEAQ, per germline (reference sequence). Trimming cost V 1 base and J 0 bases, with 10 bases left between them. The CDR3 is 16 amino acids. The variable domain in full, with the rest retrieved from reference TRBV7-9 and TRBJ2-1, is DTGVSQNPRHKITKRGQNVTFRCDPISEHNRLYWYRQTLGQGPEFLTYFQNEAQLEKSRLLSDRFSAERPKGSFSTLEIQRTEQGDSAMYLCASSLGVFGSYNEQFFGPGTRLTVL.

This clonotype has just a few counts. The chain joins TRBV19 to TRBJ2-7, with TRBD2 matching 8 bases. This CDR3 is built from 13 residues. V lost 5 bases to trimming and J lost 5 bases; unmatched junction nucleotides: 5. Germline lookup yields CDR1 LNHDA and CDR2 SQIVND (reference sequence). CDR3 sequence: CASSGTAGDEQYF. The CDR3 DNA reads TGTGCCAGTAGTGGTACAGCGGGAGACGAGCAGTACTTC.

The CDR3 DNA reads as TGTGCCAGCAGTCCGAGACAGGGGCTATGGGACTATGGCTACACCTTC. Encoded protein: CASSPRQGLWDYGYTF. The chain employs TRBV12-3 or TRBV12-4 and TRBJ1-2; TRBD1 aligns across 8 bases. V shed 5 bases and J 3 bases; nucleotides not matched to a gene: 11. The CDR3 is made up of 16 amino acids.

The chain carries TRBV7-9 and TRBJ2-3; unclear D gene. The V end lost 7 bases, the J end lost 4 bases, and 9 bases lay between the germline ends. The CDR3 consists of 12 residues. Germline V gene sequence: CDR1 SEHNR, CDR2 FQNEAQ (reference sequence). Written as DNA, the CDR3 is TGTGCCAGCACTAAGGTGGCAGATACGCAGTATTTT. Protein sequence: CASTKVADTQYF.